Below are 28 T cell receptor beta chains sequenced from a single sample in a study of early T cells in non-severe SARS-CoV-2 infection. MiXCR, run by TCRdb on the 5' RACE reads, gives a single entry per CDR3 protein. This sample has 55,000 to 75,000 distinct CDR3 sequences; approximately 7.7% occur once, and the top ten carry more than 3%. Sequencing was done on a sample of whole blood. The origin of the receptors is an adult who was a healthcare worker with PCR-confirmed SARS-CoV-2 infection or an uninfected control (not recorded which).

This sequence joins TRBV5-4 and TRBJ2-7; 15 bases align to TRBD2. The CDR3 is 15 residues long. Germline V gene lookup returns CDR1 SGHNT and CDR2 YYREEE (reference sequence). V lost 4 bases to trimming and J lost 6 bases; unmatched junction nucleotides: 5. CDR3 in amino acids: CASSPGLAGGGEQYF. The CDR3 coding sequence is TGTGCCAGCAGCCCCGGACTAGCGGGAGGGGGCGAGCAGTACTTC.

This clonotype was detected a few times. The CDR3 is CASSQDRSSGSTDTQYF. In DNA form, the CDR3 reads TGTGCCAGCAGCCAAGATCGGTCTAGCGGTAGCACAGATACGCAGTATTTT. The chain combines TRBV14 with TRBJ2-3; 7 bases are shared with TRBD2. The CDR3 extends over 17 amino acids. Germline V CDR1 and CDR2: SGHDN, FVKESK. Trimming removed 0 bases from V and 0 bases from J; junction bases left unmatched: 6.

This clonotype was seen a handful of times. The gene calls are TRBV5-1 and TRBJ2-1, with 12 bases fitting TRBD2. Losses at the gene ends were 2 bases for V and 7 bases for J; bases not matched to a gene: 7. The CDR3 runs to 16 residues. CDR1 and CDR2 (germline): SGHRS, YFSETQ. This CDR3 reads CASSFLAGGQGNEQFF. CDR3 nucleotides: TGCGCCAGCAGCTTTCTAGCGGGAGGGCAGGGGAATGAGCAGTTCTTC.

This clonotype was detected many times. The chain combines TRBV19 with TRBJ1-1; 7 bases match TRBD1. After removal of 3 bases from V and 5 bases from J, the junction contained 6 bases not matched to a gene. The CDR3 has 14 amino acids. In germline, CDR1 is LNHDA, CDR2 SQIVND (reference sequence). CDR3 amino acids: CASSIRGARTEAFF. In DNA, the CDR3 is TGTGCCAGTAGTATCAGGGGGGCGAGGACTGAAGCTTTCTTT.

This clonotype was observed a few times. The chain carries TRBV10-1 and TRBJ2-1, with D unresolved. The CDR3 length is 11 residues. Per germline, CDR1 WNHNN and CDR2 SYGVQD (reference sequence). Trimming removed 7 bases at V and 6 bases at J, with 7 bases between. The CDR3 sequence is CASIARNEQFF. The DNA of the CDR3 is TGCGCCAGCATTGCGCGCAATGAGCAGTTCTTC.

This clonotype was observed a handful of times. This chain links TRBV29-1 with TRBJ1-6; D remains unclear. Per germline, CDR1 SQVTM and CDR2 ANQGSEA. This CDR3 is built from 13 residues. The V end was cut by 5 bases, the J end by 5 bases, with 10 bases between. In DNA, the CDR3 is TGCAGCGTTCGACCCAGGAATAATTCACCCCTCCACTTT. Translating it yields CSVRPRNNSPLHF.

This clonotype was seen repeatedly, ten times or more. V usage is TRBV29-1 and J usage is TRBJ2-3; D remains unclear. The CDR3 is made up of 12 amino acids. Trimming removed 1 base at V and 2 bases at J, with 4 bases between. Germline assignment: CDR1 SQVTM and CDR2 ANQGSEA. CDR3 in DNA: TGCAGCGTTGAAGGTCTCACAGATACGCAGTATTTT. Translated: CSVEGLTDTQYF.

This clonotype was seen a handful of times. V is TRBV20-1 and J is TRBJ2-3, with D maybe TRBD1 (6 bases). V was shortened by 3 bases and J by 4 bases, with 11 bases between the two germline ends. CDR1 and CDR2 from the germline V gene are DFQATT and SNEGSKA (reference sequence). The CDR3 runs to 13 residues. This chain's CDR3 is CSARRGSSDTQYF. In DNA, the CDR3 is TGCAGTGCTAGGAGGGGGAGCTCAGATACGCAGTATTTT.

The chain uses TRBV11-1 and TRBJ2-3; no definite D call. CDR1 SGHAT and CDR2 FQDESV come from the germline V gene (reference sequence). The CDR3 runs 14 residues. Deletions cut 0 bases from V and 4 bases from J, with 8 bases between. The CDR3 sequence: CASSLALEADTQYF. The CDR3 coding sequence is TGTGCCAGCAGCTTAGCGCTAGAAGCAGATACGCAGTATTTT.

This clonotype has a count of ten or more. The CDR3 DNA is TGTGCCAGCAGTTATCCCGGGACCAATGAGCAGTTCTTC. Its protein is CASSYPGTNEQFF. V and J are TRBV6-5 and TRBJ2-1; tentatively, D is TRBD1 or TRBD2 (5 bases each). The CDR3 covers 13 residues. Germline lookup yields CDR1 MNHEY and CDR2 SVGAGI. V lost 3 bases, J lost 6 bases, and 9 bases lay in between.

This clonotype showed up just a few times. As DNA, the CDR3 is TGTGCCAGCAGCCCAGCGGACGGTTTGAACACTGAAGCTTTCTTT. Translation: CASSPADGLNTEAFF. The chain couples TRBV9 to TRBJ1-1; D gene unclear. V shed 4 bases and J shed 0 bases, with 13 bases lying between them. CDR1 and CDR2 (germline): SGDLS, YYNGEE. This CDR3 comprises 15 residues.

This clonotype was found many times. The chain links TRBV7-9 to TRBJ1-3, with D possibly being TRBD1 (5 bases). Germline CDR1 reads SEHNR; CDR2 reads FQNEAQ (reference sequence). This CDR3 comprises 16 residues. V lost 3 bases and J 3 bases, leaving 15 bases between the germline ends. Here the CDR3 DNA reads TGTGCCAGCAGCTTGGGGCAGCCGTTAGGTGGAAACACCATATATTTT. Protein: CASSLGQPLGGNTIYF.

In this sample, this clonotype turned up many times. This chain links TRBV7-6 with TRBJ2-2; D is unresolved. The CDR3 consists of 16 residues. V was clipped by 4 bases and J by 7 bases, with 19 bases between them. Germline lookup yields CDR1 SGHVS and CDR2 FNYEAQ. CDR3 nucleotides: TGTGCCAGCAGCTCCCAGGCACGTACCACTGGCGGGGAGCTGTTTTTT. Encoded protein: CASSSQARTTGGELFF.

Ten or more counts support this clonotype. This chain uses TRBV28 with TRBJ2-6; D might be TRBD2 (6 bases). Germline V gene sequence: CDR1 MDHEN, CDR2 SYDVKM. V lost 7 bases to trimming and J lost 2 bases, with 15 bases between them. This CDR3 contains 16 residues. The DNA for the CDR3 is TGTGCCAGCACCCTTCGGGGGTCTACTGGGGCCAACGTCCTGACTTTC. Encoded protein: CASTLRGSTGANVLTF.

The sample holds many counts of this clonotype. The chain links TRBV14 to TRBJ1-6; D is ambiguous. Trimming took 4 bases from V and 7 from J, leaving 17 bases between them. Germline V gene lookup returns CDR1 SGHDN and CDR2 FVKESK. This CDR3 has 16 residues. As DNA, the CDR3 is TGTGCCAGCAGCCTAAGACACGGGATCTTCAATTCACCCCTCCACTTT. Protein sequence: CASSLRHGIFNSPLHF. The entire variable domain, with the rest obtained from reference TRBV14 and TRBJ1-6, is as follows: EAGVTQFPSHSVIEKGQTVTLRCDPISGHDNLYWYRRVMGKEIKFLLHFVKESKQDESGMPNNRFLAERTGGTYSTLKVQPAELEDSGVYFCASSLRHGIFNSPLHFGNGTRLTVT.

In its sample, this clonotype was seen many times. The rearrangement links TRBV6-5 to TRBJ2-3; unclear D gene. CDR1 is MNHEY and CDR2 is SVGAGI in the germline V gene. The CDR3 loop spans 13 amino acids. The V end lost 7 bases, the J end lost 0 bases, and 8 bases lay between the germline ends. The CDR3 DNA is TGTGCCAGCAAACTCCGGAGCACAGATACGCAGTATTTT. This encodes CASKLRSTDTQYF.

This clonotype was seen only a few times. The V and J genes are TRBV7-8 and TRBJ2-1; 7 nucleotides agree with TRBD2. Per germline, CDR1 SGHVS and CDR2 FQNEAQ. The V gene end was trimmed by 5 bases and the J gene end by 5 bases; junction bases not matched to a gene: 9. This CDR3 contains 15 residues. DNA of the CDR3: TGTGCCAGCAGCACGACCGGGACTATCGACAATGAGCAGTTCTTC. Residues: CASSTTGTIDNEQFF.

This clonotype was seen repeatedly, ten times or more. This chain connects TRBV6-2 or TRBV6-3 to TRBJ2-1; the match to TRBD1 covers 9 bases. Per germline, CDR1 MNHEY and CDR2 SVGEGT. This CDR3 spans 15 amino acids. The J segment lost 8 bases and the V segment lost 6 bases, leaving 11 bases of the junction unmatched. The DNA of the CDR3 is TGTGCCAGCAGAGAAACCCCCGGACAGGGGTATGAGCAGTTCTTC. Translating gives CASRETPGQGYEQFF.

This clonotype was picked up many times. This rearrangement joins TRBV27 to TRBJ2-1; no firm D call. The V gene's germline CDR1 is MNHEY and CDR2 SMNVEV (reference sequence). This CDR3 is built from 15 residues. Trimming left V 2 bases short and J 1 base short, with 9 bases between. DNA of the CDR3: TGTGCCAGCAGTTTACGAGCACCTTCCTACAATGAGCAGTTCTTC. Protein sequence: CASSLRAPSYNEQFF.

Many counts were recorded for this clonotype. The chain couples TRBV20-1 to TRBJ2-3; 7 bases line up with TRBD2. Germline CDR1 reads DFQATT; CDR2 reads SNEGSKA (reference sequence). Trimming cost V 3 bases and J 5 bases; bases outside gene matches: 2. CDR3 size: 12 residues. The CDR3 coding sequence is TGCAGTGCTAGGGGGGAGGGAGATACGCAGTATTTT. Protein sequence: CSARGEGDTQYF.

Ten or more counts support this clonotype. V is TRBV9 and J is TRBJ2-5, with D perhaps matching TRBD1 (6 bases). The germline gives CDR1 SGDLS, CDR2 YYNGEE. The V and J ends lost 4 bases and 1 base respectively, with 14 bases between them. This CDR3 has 15 amino acids. Written as DNA, the CDR3 is TGTGCCAGCAGCAAACTGACAGGTCCCCAAGAGACCCAGTACTTC. Translating gives CASSKLTGPQETQYF. Full variable domain (rest looked up from reference TRBV9 and TRBJ2-5): DSGVTQTPKHLITATGQRVTLRCSPRSGDLSVYWYQQSLDQGLQFLIQYYNGEERAKGNILERFSAQQFPDLHSELNLSSLELGDSALYFCASSKLTGPQETQYFGPGTRLLVL.

The chain links TRBV7-9 to TRBJ2-7, with D perhaps matching TRBD1 (6 bases). The CDR3 consists of 14 residues. Germline lookup yields CDR1 SEHNR and CDR2 FQNEAQ (reference sequence). V lost 5 bases and J lost 2, with 13 bases in between. The CDR3: CASSQMKGAYEQYF. The DNA of the CDR3 is TGTGCCAGCAGCCAGATGAAGGGGGCCTACGAGCAGTACTTC.

This clonotype was picked up many times. CDR3 sequence (DNA): TGTGCCAGCAAGGACAGGGGAGTGAACACTGAAGCTTTCTTT. It codes for CASKDRGVNTEAFF. The gene calls are TRBV7-2 and TRBJ1-1; 9 bases are a match to TRBD1. Trimming took 7 bases from V and 0 from J; bases not matched to a gene: 3. This CDR3 spans 14 amino acids. Germline V gives CDR1 SGHTA, CDR2 FQGNSA.

The table lists this clonotype with many counts. The chain uses TRBV28 and TRBJ2-7; D not certain. CDR3 size: 12 residues. Germline V gene sequence: CDR1 MDHEN, CDR2 SYDVKM. With 6 bases removed from V and 0 bases from J, the gap between germline ends came to 6 bases. The CDR3 loop reads CASRGSSYEQYF. As DNA, the CDR3 is TGTGCCAGCAGAGGCAGCTCCTACGAGCAGTACTTC. The full variable domain, rest sourced from reference TRBV28 and TRBJ2-7, is DVKVTQSSRYLVKRTGEKVFLECVQDMDHENMFWYRQDPGLGLRLIYFSYDVKMKEKGDIPEGYSVSREKKERFSLILESASTNQTSMYLCASRGSSYEQYFGPGTRLTVT.

This clonotype was seen only a few times. V is TRBV19 and J is TRBJ1-5; D is unclear. Germline CDR1 LNHDA, CDR2 SQIVND (reference sequence). V lost 1 base and J 7 bases, leaving 11 bases between the germline ends. The CDR3 contains 14 residues. CDR3 amino acids: CASSIAGGRQPQHF. The CDR3 DNA is TGTGCCAGTAGTATAGCTGGTGGTAGGCAGCCCCAGCATTTT.

The sample holds many counts of this clonotype. The chain joins TRBV7-6 to TRBJ2-3; D might be TRBD2 (5 bases). The V gene's germline CDR1 is SGHVS and CDR2 FNYEAQ. This CDR3 spans 15 amino acids. Trimming removed 1 base from V and 5 bases from J, with 13 bases in between. The CDR3, as DNA: TGTGCCAGCAGCTTAGGAGGGTCCCACAAAGATACGCAGTATTTT. Amino acids: CASSLGGSHKDTQYF. The full variable domain, with the rest looked up from reference TRBV7-6 and TRBJ2-3, is GAGVSQSPRYKVTKRGQDVALRCDPISGHVSLYWYRQALGQGPEFLTYFNYEAQQDKSGLPNDRFSAERPEGSISTLTIQRTEQRDSAMYRCASSLGGSHKDTQYFGPGTRLTVL.

At least ten counts were recorded for this clonotype. The chain is built from TRBV28 and TRBJ2-7; 12 nucleotides align to TRBD2. Germline trimming cut 6 bases from V and 6 bases from J; bases unmatched to any gene: 12. The CDR3 spans 16 residues. Germline V gene data show CDR1 as MDHEN and CDR2 as SYDVKM. CDR3 sequence: CASSSLAGGLFFEQYF. CDR3 DNA sequence: TGTGCCAGCAGCTCCCTAGCGGGAGGGCTGTTCTTCGAGCAGTACTTC. Based on the CDR3 plus reference TRBV28 and TRBJ2-7, the full variable domain is DVKVTQSSRYLVKRTGEKVFLECVQDMDHENMFWYRQDPGLGLRLIYFSYDVKMKEKGDIPEGYSVSREKKERFSLILESASTNQTSMYLCASSSLAGGLFFEQYFGPGTRLTVT.

The chain joins TRBV7-2 to TRBJ2-2; D is uncertain. V gave up 2 bases and J gave up 0 bases, with 4 bases separating them. The CDR3 has 14 residues. CDR1 is SGHTA, CDR2 FQGNSA, per germline. In DNA form, the CDR3 reads TGTGCCAGCAGCTTAATCCCGAACACCGGGGAGCTGTTTTTT. The encoded protein is CASSLIPNTGELFF.